This T cell receptor (beta chain) derives from a study of cytotoxic CD8 clonotypes in ibrutinib-treated CLL. Study results and limitations: Sustained-remission and progressing patients had unequal sampling times. Baseline-level clonality went beyond age-matched healthy donors and moved in step with circulating CD8+ T-cell counts.

The table came from immunoSEQ multiplex PCR; TCRdb's copy has only in-frame clones and leaves some out. The sample lists hundreds of thousands of clones; about 64% were seen once. As regards this clone: What it recognizes is unknown.

The CDR3 runs to 17 residues. V was pared by 3 bases and J by 0 bases, with 8 bases of the junction left unmatched. Germline V gene data show CDR1 as MGHRA and CDR2 as YSYEKL. Here the sequenced sample was PBMCs, taken after 36 months of ibrutinib treatment. The chain recombines TRBV4-1 with TRBJ1-5; 7 nucleotides match TRBD1. This clonotype was obtained from a human donor with chronic lymphocytic leukemia. This CDR3 reads CASSQTGYLNSNQPQHF. The CDR3 DNA follows: TGCGCCAGCAGCCAGACAGGGTACTTGAATAGCAATCAGCCCCAGCATTTT.